Listed below are T cell receptor beta chains from one sample, sequenced in a study of cytomegalovirus exposure and HLA in healthy donors. Sequencing used immunoSEQ multiplex PCR; TCRdb keeps in-frame clones, though not all of them. The data contain 170,000 or so clones, about 80% of them singletons. Sequenced material: PBMCs. Every receptor here comes from a boy aged 5-17 years in good health and CMV-seronegative. Both conserved end residues are part of each CDR3. The D gene is left open where the match is weak. A row's size may be missing; if present it is once, few, many or a size class.

V: TRBV27
size: -
D: -
length: 14
J: TRBJ1-1
CDR3: CASSFTGLGTEAFF
DNA: TGTGCCAGCAGTTTTACAGGGCTTGGCACTGAAGCTTTCTTT

V: TRBV25-1
size: -
D: TRBD2
length: 15
J: TRBJ2-3
CDR3: CASSDLTSGGGTQYF
DNA: TGTGCCAGCAGTGACTTAACTAGCGGGGGGGGTACGCAGTATTTT

V: TRBV11-2
size: -
D: TRBD1
length: 16
J: TRBJ2-3
CDR3: CASSLDPGQGTDTQYF
DNA: TGTGCCAGCAGCTTAGATCCGGGACAGGGTACAGATACGCAGTATTTT

V: TRBV28
size: -
D: TRBD1
length: 15
J: TRBJ2-7
CDR3: CASRMFTGAQYEQYF
DNA: TGTGCCAGCAGAATGTTCACAGGGGCGCAGTACGAGCAGTACTTC

V: TRBV11-1
size: once
D: -
length: 13
J: TRBJ1-1
CDR3: CASSLVSATEAFF
DNA: TGTGCCAGCAGCTTAGTGAGTGCAACTGAAGCTTTCTTT

V: TRBV5-1
size: -
D: TRBD2
length: 14
J: TRBJ2-7
CDR3: CASSSGGGPYEQYF
DNA: TGCGCCAGCAGCTCTGGCGGGGGGCCATACGAGCAGTACTTC

V: TRBV9
size: -
D: -
length: 14
J: TRBJ1-1
CDR3: CASSAGQTNTEAFF
DNA: TGTGCCAGCAGCGCCGGACAGACGAACACTGAAGCTTTCTTT

V: TRBV9
size: -
D: -
length: 13
J: TRBJ1-2
CDR3: CASSGLVGRGYTF
DNA: TGTGCCAGCAGCGGGTTGGTGGGGCGTGGCTACACCTTC

V: TRBV11-2
size: -
D: -
length: 14
J: TRBJ2-1
CDR3: CASSLGLMQYEQFF
DNA: TGTGCCAGCAGCTTAGGACTAATGCAGTATGAGCAGTTCTTC

V: TRBV7-3
size: -
D: TRBD2
length: 15
J: TRBJ2-1
CDR3: CASDLLAEGYNEQFF
DNA: TGTGCCAGCGATCTACTAGCGGAGGGTTACAATGAGCAGTTCTTC

V: TRBV7-2
size: -
D: TRBD1
length: 17
J: TRBJ2-1
CDR3: CASSKLRTGALDNEQFF
DNA: TGTGCCAGCAGCAAACTACGGACAGGGGCTCTCGACAATGAGCAGTTCTTC

V: TRBV4-1
size: few
D: TRBD2
length: 13
J: TRBJ2-1
CDR3: CASSQDIPGREFF
DNA: TGCGCCAGCAGCCAAGATATCCCCGGGAGGGAGTTCTTC

V: TRBV7-9
size: -
D: TRBD1
length: 19
J: TRBJ1-5
CDR3: CASSLAGTDLLGGNQPQHF
DNA: TGTGCCAGCAGCTTAGCAGGGACAGATCTCCTCGGGGGCAATCAGCCCCAGCATTTT

V: TRBV27
size: once
D: -
length: 15
J: TRBJ1-1
CDR3: CAKNGFQGVDTEAFF
DNA: TGTGCCAAGAACGGCTTTCAGGGCGTGGACACTGAAGCTTTCTTT

V: TRBV9
size: -
D: TRBD2
length: 15
J: TRBJ2-3
CDR3: CASSVGAGDTDTQYF
DNA: TGTGCCAGCAGCGTAGGGGCGGGGGACACAGATACGCAGTATTTT

V: TRBV19
size: many
D: TRBD1
length: 15
J: TRBJ2-7
CDR3: CASSIGQGRSYEQYF
DNA: TGTGCCAGTAGTATAGGACAGGGCCGCTCCTACGAGCAGTACTTC

V: TRBV6-1
size: once
D: -
length: 17
J: TRBJ2-7
CDR3: CASSEALPGDAPYEQYF
DNA: TGTGCCAGCAGTGAAGCACTTCCAGGGGATGCTCCCTACGAGCAGTACTTC

V: TRBV14
size: -
D: -
length: 12
J: TRBJ2-1
CDR3: CASSYSRDEQFF
DNA: TGTGCCAGCAGCTACAGTCGCGATGAGCAGTTCTTC

V: TRBV5-1
size: once
D: TRBD1
length: 14
J: TRBJ1-5
CDR3: CASSQGQGNQPQHF
DNA: TGCGCCAGCAGCCAGGGACAGGGAAATCAGCCCCAGCATTTT

V: TRBV27
size: -
D: TRBD1
length: 13
J: TRBJ1-3
CDR3: CASRGQGGNTIYF
DNA: TGTGCCAGCAGGGGACAGGGGGGAAACACCATATATTTT

V: TRBV29-1
size: -
D: -
length: 12
J: TRBJ1-1
CDR3: CSVSGGDTEAFF
DNA: TGCAGCGTTTCCGGGGGGGACACTGAAGCTTTCTTT

V: TRBV30
size: -
D: -
length: 14
J: TRBJ2-5
CDR3: CAWNYGGWEETQYF
DNA: TGTGCCTGGAATTATGGGGGGTGGGAAGAGACCCAGTACTTC